The clone carrying this TCR beta chain was detected only a few times. What it binds is unknown. The data derive from a study of T cell repertoires in cytomegalovirus infection. On the study more broadly: Both CMV infection and a matching HLA type were indicated by public TCR beta signatures. Points from the study as a whole: Summed frequency of shared TCR beta families picked out CMV carriers who also had the relevant HLA. The response measured ex vivo was dominated by TCR beta clonotypes (HLA-C-restricted and CMV-specific).

CDR1 and CDR2 from the germline V gene are DFQATT and SNEGSKA (reference sequence). This CDR3 comprises 16 residues. V lost 2 bases, J lost 2 bases, and 19 bases lay in between. TCRdb called the reads again in MiXCR, with one record for every CDR3 protein. The sample lists 350,000 to 450,000 distinct CDR3 sequences, around 18% seen once, with approximately 10% in the top ten. The sample taken for sequencing was PBMCs. The J gene is TRBJ2-7, the V gene TRBV20-1; D unresolved. This sequence originates from a human donor in good health (CMV status not recorded). Some clones in this sample may be carry-over from other donors' samples. The CDR3 spells CSARSPPAEIPYEQYF. In DNA form, the CDR3 reads TGCAGTGCTAGAAGCCCACCGGCGGAAATACCCTACGAGCAGTACTTC.